This T cell receptor beta chain was identified in a study of T cell responses to AZD1222 COVID-19 vaccine. Study-wide findings and caveats: Donors were mostly white British, more females; clonal diversity possibly underestimated. The number of AZD1222 recipients seropositive at baseline was only five or six.

Remarks on this clone: Its specificity is not known.

The germline V gene has CDR1 SEHNR and CDR2 FQNEAQ (reference sequence). Trimming removed 4 bases from V and 2 bases from J; junction bases left unmatched: 5. The CDR3 runs 14 residues. Here immunoSEQ multiplex PCR was the method, and the copy in TCRdb shows in-frame clones only, minus some. The sample has 120,000 to 150,000 clones; 80% to 95% are singletons. V and J are TRBV7-9 and TRBJ2-7; 7 positions agree with TRBD1. The specimen comprised peripheral blood, sampled 28 days after the second AZD1222 dose. The clonotype was recovered from an adult who received the AZD1222 COVID-19 vaccine. This CDR3 reads CASSSRTGPYEQYF. CDR3 in DNA: TGTGCCAGCAGCTCACGGACAGGTCCCTACGAGCAGTACTTC.